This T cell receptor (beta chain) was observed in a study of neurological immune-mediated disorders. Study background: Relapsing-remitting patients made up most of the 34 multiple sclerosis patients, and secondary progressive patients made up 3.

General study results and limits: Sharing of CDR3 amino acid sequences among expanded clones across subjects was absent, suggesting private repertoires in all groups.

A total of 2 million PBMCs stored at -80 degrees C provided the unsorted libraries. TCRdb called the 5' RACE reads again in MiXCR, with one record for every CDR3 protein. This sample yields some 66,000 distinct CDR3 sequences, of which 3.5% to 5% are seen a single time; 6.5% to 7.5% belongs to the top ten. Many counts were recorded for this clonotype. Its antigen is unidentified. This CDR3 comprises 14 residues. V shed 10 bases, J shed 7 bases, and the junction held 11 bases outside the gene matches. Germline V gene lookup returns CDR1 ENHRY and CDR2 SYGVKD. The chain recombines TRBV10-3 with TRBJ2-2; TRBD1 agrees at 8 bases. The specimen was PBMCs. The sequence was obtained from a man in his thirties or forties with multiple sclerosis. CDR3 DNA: TGTGCCACCGCGGACAGGGCTAATGACGGGGAGCTGTTTTTT. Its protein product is CATADRANDGELFF.